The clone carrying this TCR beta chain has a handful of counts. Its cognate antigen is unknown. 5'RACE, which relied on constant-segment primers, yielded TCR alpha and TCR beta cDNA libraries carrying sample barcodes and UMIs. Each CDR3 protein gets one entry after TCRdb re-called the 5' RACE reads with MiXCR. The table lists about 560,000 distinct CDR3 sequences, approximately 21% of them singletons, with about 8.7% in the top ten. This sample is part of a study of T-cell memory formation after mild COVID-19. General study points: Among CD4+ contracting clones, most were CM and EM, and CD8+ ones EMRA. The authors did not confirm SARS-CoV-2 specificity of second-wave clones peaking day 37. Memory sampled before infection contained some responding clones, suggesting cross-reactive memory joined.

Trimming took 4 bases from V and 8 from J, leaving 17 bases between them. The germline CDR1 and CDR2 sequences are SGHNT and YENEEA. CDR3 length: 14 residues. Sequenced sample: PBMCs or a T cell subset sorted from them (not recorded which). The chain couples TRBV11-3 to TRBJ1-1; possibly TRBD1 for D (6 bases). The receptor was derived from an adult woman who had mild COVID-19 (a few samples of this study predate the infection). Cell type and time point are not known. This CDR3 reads CASSSPQGLFEAFF. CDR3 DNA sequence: TGTGCCAGCAGCTCCCCGCAGGGGCTGTTCGAAGCTTTCTTT.